The rows below give T cell receptor beta chains drawn from one sample of a study of regulatory T cells in long-lasting Graves disease. TCRdb re-analysed the multiplex PCR reads in MiXCR, keeping a single row per CDR3 protein. Among 400,000 to 500,000 distinct CDR3 sequences listed, roughly 20% were seen once. This specimen consisted of peripheral blood mononuclear cells (PBMCs), obtained when the disease was refractory, from a patient treated with antithyroid drugs. All receptors derive from a female donor with Graves disease. CDR3s include the opening cysteine and the closing phenylalanine or tryptophan. D genes are given only for firm matches. Size values are once, few and many counts, or a class for expanded clones, and some rows have none.

cdr3_nt cdr3_aa j_call clone_size v_call d_call
TGCAGAGCCGGCCACGGGTACCAAGAGACCCAGTACTTC CRAGHGYQETQYF TRBJ2-5 many TRBV20-1 NA
TGCAGTGCTAGTATCCGGGACGGCGATCAGCCCCAGCATTTT CSASIRDGDQPQHF TRBJ1-5 NA TRBV20-1 NA
TGTGCCAGCAGTTTGTCGGCCCAATCGGATGGCTACACCTTC CASSLSAQSDGYTF TRBJ1-2 NA TRBV28 NA
TGTGCCAGCAAAACTGGACCAGGGGAGCAGTACTTC CASKTGPGEQYF TRBJ2-7 many TRBV28 NA
TGCAGTGCTTTTTTGACTAGCGGGAGGACCGGGGAGCTGTTTTTT CSAFLTSGRTGELFF TRBJ2-2 few TRBV20-1 TRBD2
TGTGCCAGCAGCGTAGAGGGGTTAGCCAAAAACATTCAGTACTTC CASSVEGLAKNIQYF TRBJ2-4 NA TRBV9 NA
TGTGCCAGCAGCCAGGCGCAGGGGGGAGCTTTCTTT CASSQAQGGAFF TRBJ1-1 many TRBV3-1 TRBD1
TGTGCCACAAGCGGTTCTAGCACAGATACGCAGTATTTT CATSGSSTDTQYF TRBJ2-3 NA TRBV19 NA
TGTGCCAGCAGCCCACTTCAAAGTGCCTACGAGCAGTACTTC CASSPLQSAYEQYF TRBJ2-7 many TRBV11-2 NA
TGTGCCAGCAGCGTAGGAGTTATTCCCTACGAGCAGTACTTC CASSVGVIPYEQYF TRBJ2-7 few TRBV9 NA
TGTGCCAGCAAAGGACTAGCGGTCGAGCAGTACTTC CASKGLAVEQYF TRBJ2-7 NA TRBV28 TRBD2
TGTGCCAGTGGATACACAGGGGGCGAGCAGTACTTC CASGYTGGEQYF TRBJ2-7 few TRBV19 TRBD1
TGTGCCAGCAGTCTCCAGGGGGCCACTGGCTACACCTTC CASSLQGATGYTF TRBJ1-2 few TRBV27 TRBD1
TGTGCCAGCAGTCCTATCAGACAGGGGCTCACCGGGGAGCTGTTTTTT CASSPIRQGLTGELFF TRBJ2-2 many TRBV6-1 TRBD1
TGTGCCTGGAGTTTTCGAGGGAACACTGAAGCTTTCTTT CAWSFRGNTEAFF TRBJ1-1 NA TRBV30 NA
TGCGCCAGCAGCCAAGTCTCTCGGAGGAACACTGAAGCCTTCTTT CASSQVSRRNTEAFF TRBJ1-1 NA TRBV4-3 NA
TGTGCCAGCAGCCAAGGACCAGGCGGGACCCAGTACTTC CASSQGPGGTQYF TRBJ2-5 many TRBV7-2 NA
TGTGCCAGCAGTGAATCAACAGAGCAAGAGACCCAGTACTTC CASSESTEQETQYF TRBJ2-5 many TRBV25-1 NA
TGTGCCAGCAGTTTATATCTTGGGGCTAGCGGGAGGGCCGGGGAGCTGTTTTTT CASSLYLGASGRAGELFF TRBJ2-2 NA TRBV28 TRBD2
TGCAGTGCTTCTCGGGTTGGACTGGACTACGAGCAGTACTTC CSASRVGLDYEQYF TRBJ2-7 many TRBV20-1 NA